The 3 T cell receptor beta chains listed next were all sequenced from one sample in a study of T cells in localized non-small cell lung cancer. The table came from immunoSEQ multiplex PCR; TCRdb's copy has only in-frame clones and leaves some out. The sample has around 25,000 clones; roughly nine tenths are singletons. The source was peripheral blood, collected before any cancer treatment. These receptors were obtained from a man between 40 and 70 years old with stage III squamous cell lung carcinoma.

The J gene is TRBJ2-7, the V gene TRBV11-2; 7 bases align to TRBD2. The CDR3 runs to 19 residues. Germline CDR1 and CDR2: SGHAT and FQNNGV. J gave up 0 bases and V 4 bases, and 18 bases lay outside the gene matches. CDR3 protein: CASSSRVAGAPSGSYEQYF. The CDR3 DNA sequence: TGTGCCAGCAGCTCCAGAGTGGCGGGAGCCCCGTCTGGCTCCTACGAGCAGTACTTC.

The genes are TRBV7-7 and TRBJ2-3, with 8 bases lining up with TRBD2. Trimming cost V 5 bases and J 2 bases; bases outside gene matches: 3. The germline V gene encodes CDR1 SSHAT and CDR2 FNYEAQ (reference sequence). CDR3 length: 14 residues. The CDR3 loop is CASSVSGATDTQYF. CDR3 DNA: TGTGCCAGCAGCGTTAGCGGGGCCACAGATACGCAGTATTTT.

CDR3 DNA sequence: TGCAGCGTTGTGGGACTCTCCTACGAGCAGTACTTC. The encoded protein is CSVVGLSYEQYF. The J gene is TRBJ2-7, the V gene TRBV29-1, with TRBD2 as a possible D gene (6 bases). The germline V and J ends were trimmed by 4 bases and 0 bases, with 7 bases remaining between them. The CDR3 has 12 amino acids. The germline CDR1 and CDR2 sequences are SQVTM and ANQGSEA.